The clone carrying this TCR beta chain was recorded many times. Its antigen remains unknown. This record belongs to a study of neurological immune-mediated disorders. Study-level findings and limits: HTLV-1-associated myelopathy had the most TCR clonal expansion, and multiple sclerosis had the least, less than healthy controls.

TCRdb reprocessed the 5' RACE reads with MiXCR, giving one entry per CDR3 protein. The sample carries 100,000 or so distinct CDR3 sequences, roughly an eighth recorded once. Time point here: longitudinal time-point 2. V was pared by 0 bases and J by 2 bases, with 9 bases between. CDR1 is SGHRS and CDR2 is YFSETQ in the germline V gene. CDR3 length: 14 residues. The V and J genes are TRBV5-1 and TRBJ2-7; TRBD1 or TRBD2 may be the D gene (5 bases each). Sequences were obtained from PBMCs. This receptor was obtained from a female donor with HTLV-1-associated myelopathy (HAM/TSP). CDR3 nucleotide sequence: TGCGCCAGCAGCTTGGGGGACGGAGCCTACGAGCAGTACTTC. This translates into CASSLGDGAYEQYF.